The T cell receptor (beta chain) under discussion was sequenced for a study of blood T cell repertoires in COVID-19. The protocol was immunoSEQ multiplex PCR, while the TCRdb copy is restricted to in-frame clones and leaves out a portion. The sample lists some 490,000 clones, around 85% occurring once. With 1 base removed from V and 3 bases from J, the gap between germline ends came to 10 bases. The germline V gene encodes CDR1 MGHRA and CDR2 YSYEKL. The length of the CDR3 is 15 residues. Sequencing input: PBMCs or T cells enriched from blood (not recorded which). The clonotype was recovered from a woman aged 55-70 years who had recovered from COVID-19. The chain is built from TRBV4-1 and TRBJ1-5; D possibly corresponds to TRBD1 (6 bases). The CDR3 nucleotides read TGCGCCAGCAGCCAAGTACAGGGTACCAATCAGCCCCAGCATTTT. It translates to CASSQVQGTNQPQHF.